The clone carrying this TCR beta chain turned up a few times. What it binds is unknown. J gave up 0 bases and V 4 bases, and 3 bases lay outside the gene matches. The germline V gene has CDR1 SGHTS and CDR2 YDEGEE. There are 14 residues in the CDR3. These data are taken from a study of early T cells in non-severe SARS-CoV-2 infection. Study details: Chains were unpaired, as sequencing was done on bulk RNA from unsorted whole blood.

Researchers tagged individual cDNA molecules with unique molecular identifiers. Each CDR3 protein is one row after TCRdb ran MiXCR on the 5' RACE reads. The table records tens of thousands of distinct CDR3 sequences, 5.5% to 7.5% of them present only once. General study findings and limits: Clonotype matching in VDJdb favored anti-spike CD8 responses and did not capture private and CD4 specificities.

The gene calls are TRBV5-8 and TRBJ2-7, with 8 bases identical to TRBD1. The TCR originated in an adult who was a healthcare worker with PCR-confirmed SARS-CoV-2 infection or an uninfected control (not recorded which). Sequencing was carried out using whole blood. CDR3: CASSDRGNSYEQYF. DNA of the CDR3: TGTGCCAGCAGCGACAGGGGAAACTCCTACGAGCAGTACTTC.